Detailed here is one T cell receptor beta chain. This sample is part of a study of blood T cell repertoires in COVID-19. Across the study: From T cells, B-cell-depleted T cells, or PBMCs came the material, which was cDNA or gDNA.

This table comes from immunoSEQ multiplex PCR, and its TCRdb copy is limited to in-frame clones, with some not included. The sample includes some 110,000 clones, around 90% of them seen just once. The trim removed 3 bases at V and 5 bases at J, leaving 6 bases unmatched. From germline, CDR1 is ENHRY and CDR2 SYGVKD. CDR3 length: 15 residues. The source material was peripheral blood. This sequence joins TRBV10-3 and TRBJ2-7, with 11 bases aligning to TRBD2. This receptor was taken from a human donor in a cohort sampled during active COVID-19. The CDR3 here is CAISDLGLAGDEQYF. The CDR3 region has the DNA TGTGCCATCAGTGATCTCGGACTAGCGGGCGACGAGCAGTACTTC.